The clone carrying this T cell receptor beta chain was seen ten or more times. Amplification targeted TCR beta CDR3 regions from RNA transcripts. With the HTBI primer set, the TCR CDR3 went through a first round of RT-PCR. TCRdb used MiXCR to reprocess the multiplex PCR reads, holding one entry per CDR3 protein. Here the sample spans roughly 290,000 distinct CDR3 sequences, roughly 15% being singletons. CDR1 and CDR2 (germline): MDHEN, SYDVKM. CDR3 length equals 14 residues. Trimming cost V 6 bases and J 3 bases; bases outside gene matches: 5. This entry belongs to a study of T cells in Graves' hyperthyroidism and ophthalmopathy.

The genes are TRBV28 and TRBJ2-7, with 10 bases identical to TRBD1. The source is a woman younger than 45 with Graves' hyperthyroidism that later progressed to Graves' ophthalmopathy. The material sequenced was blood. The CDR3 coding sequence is TGTGCCAGCAGAGGGACAGGGGCTGGCTACGAGCAGTACTTC. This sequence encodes CASRGTGAGYEQYF. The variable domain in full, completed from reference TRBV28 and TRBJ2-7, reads DVKVTQSSRYLVKRTGEKVFLECVQDMDHENMFWYRQDPGLGLRLIYFSYDVKMKEKGDIPEGYSVSREKKERFSLILESASTNQTSMYLCASRGTGAGYEQYFGPGTRLTVT.